This is a list of T cell receptor beta chains from one sample in a study of CD8 T cells in Susac syndrome. TCRdb processed the immunoSEQ multiplex PCR reads anew with MiXCR; each CDR3 protein has one entry. The sample records around 71,000 distinct CDR3 sequences, nearly 96% being singletons. The sequenced sample consisted of CD4+ T cells from PBMCs. The receptors were sampled from a human donor with multiple sclerosis. The conserved cysteine and the conserved F or W are not part of the CDR3 here. Fields, in order: J gene, clone size, V gene, CDR3 length, CDR3 protein. The listing skips clone size in some rows; elsewhere it reads once, few, many or a size class.

J: TRBJ2-5; size: once; V: TRBV11-2; length: 12; CDR3: ASSRRTGSETQY
J: TRBJ2-2; size: .; V: TRBV28; length: 16; CDR3: ASSLLQLDRVNTGELF
J: TRBJ2-5; size: .; V: TRBV20-1; length: 12; CDR3: SAQAYLSQETQY
J: TRBJ2-2; size: .; V: TRBV5-6; length: 14; CDR3: ASSPTGRKRTGELF
J: TRBJ1-5; size: .; V: TRBV4-2; length: 14; CDR3: ASSQGGQYSNQPQH
J: TRBJ2-5; size: .; V: TRBV7-9; length: 10; CDR3: ASSLSGGTQY
J: TRBJ1-5; size: .; V: TRBV30; length: 15; CDR3: AWSARQSGNSNQPQH
J: TRBJ1-4; size: once; V: TRBV4-1; length: 13; CDR3: ASSQGGVQNEKLF
J: TRBJ2-1; size: once; V: TRBV5-1; length: 13; CDR3: ASSLGLAGPNEQF
J: TRBJ1-5; size: .; V: TRBV19; length: 12; CDR3: ASSIADSNQPQH
J: TRBJ1-2; size: .; V: TRBV30; length: 10; CDR3: AWSPGSYGYT
J: TRBJ1-2; size: .; V: TRBV29-1; length: 12; CDR3: SVYGTGQFYGYT
J: TRBJ2-6; size: .; V: TRBV5-6; length: 12; CDR3: ASSLTGLRNVLT
J: TRBJ2-3; size: .; V: TRBV2; length: 10; CDR3: ATGLGADTQY
J: TRBJ2-1; size: .; V: TRBV7-6; length: 14; CDR3: ASSRDRVNSYNEQF
J: TRBJ2-7; size: .; V: TRBV3-1; length: 13; CDR3: ASSQVLAVSYEQY
J: TRBJ2-1; size: .; V: TRBV20-1; length: 14; CDR3: SARVVEGSSYNEQF
J: TRBJ2-7; size: .; V: TRBV6-2/TRBV6-3; length: 13; CDR3: ASSPGTGVTYEQY
J: TRBJ2-1; size: once; V: TRBV3-1; length: 11; CDR3: ASSSRGGDEQF
J: TRBJ1-6; size: once; V: TRBV6-2/TRBV6-3; length: 13; CDR3: ASTHSGRARSPLH
J: TRBJ2-2; size: .; V: TRBV19; length: 9; CDR3: ASMGPGELF
J: TRBJ2-7; size: .; V: TRBV3-1; length: 8; CDR3: ASSQDRLF
J: TRBJ2-1; size: .; V: TRBV4-1; length: 14; CDR3: ASSQDRGSVVDEQF
J: TRBJ1-2; size: .; V: TRBV29-1; length: 14; CDR3: SVDGSQGAGSYGYT
J: TRBJ2-7; size: .; V: TRBV5-4; length: 14; CDR3: ASSSPTGTQTYEQY
J: TRBJ2-3; size: .; V: TRBV15; length: 14; CDR3: ATSRGEGALTDTQY
J: TRBJ2-3; size: .; V: TRBV25-1; length: 11; CDR3: ASSEVTGDTQY
J: TRBJ1-1; size: .; V: TRBV29-1; length: 10; CDR3: SVEDPYTEAF
J: TRBJ2-1; size: .; V: TRBV20-1; length: 13; CDR3: SALTWDRGTNEQF
J: TRBJ2-1; size: once; V: TRBV4-3; length: 13; CDR3: ASSQEVGSYNEQF
J: TRBJ1-1; size: .; V: TRBV13; length: 10; CDR3: ASSLSGGEAF
J: TRBJ2-1; size: .; V: TRBV3-1; length: 14; CDR3: ASSQVPSGAYNEQF
J: TRBJ2-5; size: .; V: TRBV20-1; length: 14; CDR3: SARAASGGLQETQY
J: TRBJ2-5; size: .; V: TRBV6-1; length: 10; CDR3: ASSRDIETQY
J: TRBJ2-6; size: .; V: TRBV20-1; length: 12; CDR3: SAPDRAGANVLT
J: TRBJ1-6; size: .; V: TRBV3-1; length: 13; CDR3: ASSQDSSGGSPLH
J: TRBJ2-5; size: .; V: TRBV9; length: 12; CDR3: ASSVDPRSETQY
J: TRBJ2-7; size: .; V: TRBV5-1; length: 12; CDR3: ASRSGQGYYEQY
J: TRBJ2-3; size: .; V: TRBV5-6; length: 14; CDR3: ASSFTSGDSTDTQY
J: TRBJ2-1; size: once; V: TRBV4-3; length: 14; CDR3: ASSQEQGLTYNEQF
J: TRBJ1-2; size: .; V: TRBV4-3; length: 12; CDR3: ASRFPGTRYGYT
J: TRBJ1-2; size: .; V: TRBV12-3/TRBV12-4; length: 11; CDR3: ASRSNRGYGYT